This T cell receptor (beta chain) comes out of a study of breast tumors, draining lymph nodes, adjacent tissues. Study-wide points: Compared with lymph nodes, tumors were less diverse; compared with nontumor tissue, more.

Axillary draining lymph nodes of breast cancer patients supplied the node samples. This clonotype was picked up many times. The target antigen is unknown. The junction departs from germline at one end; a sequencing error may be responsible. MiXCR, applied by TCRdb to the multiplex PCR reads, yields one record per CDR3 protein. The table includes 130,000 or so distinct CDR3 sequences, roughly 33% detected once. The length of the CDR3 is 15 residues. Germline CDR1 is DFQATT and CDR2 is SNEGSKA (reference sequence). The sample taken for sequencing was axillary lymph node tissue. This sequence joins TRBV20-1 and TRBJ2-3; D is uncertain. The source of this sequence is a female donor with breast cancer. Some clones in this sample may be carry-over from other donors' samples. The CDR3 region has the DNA TGCAGTGCTGGAGATACACGGATTTCCACAGATACGCAGTATTTT. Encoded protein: CSAGDTRISTDTQYF.